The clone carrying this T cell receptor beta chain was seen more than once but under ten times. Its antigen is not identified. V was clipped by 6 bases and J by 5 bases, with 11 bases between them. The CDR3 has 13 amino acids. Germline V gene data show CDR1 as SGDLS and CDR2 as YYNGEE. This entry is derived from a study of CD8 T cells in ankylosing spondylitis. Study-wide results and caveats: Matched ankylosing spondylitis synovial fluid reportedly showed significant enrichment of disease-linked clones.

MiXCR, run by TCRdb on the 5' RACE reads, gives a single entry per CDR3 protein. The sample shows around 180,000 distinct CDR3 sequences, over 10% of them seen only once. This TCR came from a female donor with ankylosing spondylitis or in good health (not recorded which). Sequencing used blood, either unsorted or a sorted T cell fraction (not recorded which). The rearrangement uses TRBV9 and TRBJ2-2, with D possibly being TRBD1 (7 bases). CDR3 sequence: CASTQGGTGELFF. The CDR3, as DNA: TGTGCCAGCACCCAGGGGGGAACCGGGGAGCTGTTTTTT.